This T cell receptor (beta chain) was recovered during a study of T cell responses to AZD1222 COVID-19 vaccine. Study-level results: In a largely white British group with more females than males, clonal diversity was possibly underestimated. The breadth and depth of Spike-specific TCRs increased once two AZD1222 doses had been given.

On this clone itself: The target antigen is unknown.

This CDR3 comprises 13 residues. Germline assignment: CDR1 LGHNA and CDR2 YNFKEQ. Trimming took 4 bases from V and 9 from J, leaving 13 bases between them. Libraries were prepared by immunoSEQ multiplex PCR; TCRdb keeps only in-frame clonotypes and omits some of them. The table records under 150,000 clones, about 90% of them present only once. The source material was peripheral blood, sampled on day 0 of AZD1222 vaccination. The source is an adult in good health. This chain links TRBV4-2 with TRBJ2-1, with D uncertain. CDR3 sequence reads: CASSPFSMFEQFF. The CDR3 region has the DNA TGTGCCAGCAGCCCTTTCTCTATGTTTGAGCAGTTCTTC.